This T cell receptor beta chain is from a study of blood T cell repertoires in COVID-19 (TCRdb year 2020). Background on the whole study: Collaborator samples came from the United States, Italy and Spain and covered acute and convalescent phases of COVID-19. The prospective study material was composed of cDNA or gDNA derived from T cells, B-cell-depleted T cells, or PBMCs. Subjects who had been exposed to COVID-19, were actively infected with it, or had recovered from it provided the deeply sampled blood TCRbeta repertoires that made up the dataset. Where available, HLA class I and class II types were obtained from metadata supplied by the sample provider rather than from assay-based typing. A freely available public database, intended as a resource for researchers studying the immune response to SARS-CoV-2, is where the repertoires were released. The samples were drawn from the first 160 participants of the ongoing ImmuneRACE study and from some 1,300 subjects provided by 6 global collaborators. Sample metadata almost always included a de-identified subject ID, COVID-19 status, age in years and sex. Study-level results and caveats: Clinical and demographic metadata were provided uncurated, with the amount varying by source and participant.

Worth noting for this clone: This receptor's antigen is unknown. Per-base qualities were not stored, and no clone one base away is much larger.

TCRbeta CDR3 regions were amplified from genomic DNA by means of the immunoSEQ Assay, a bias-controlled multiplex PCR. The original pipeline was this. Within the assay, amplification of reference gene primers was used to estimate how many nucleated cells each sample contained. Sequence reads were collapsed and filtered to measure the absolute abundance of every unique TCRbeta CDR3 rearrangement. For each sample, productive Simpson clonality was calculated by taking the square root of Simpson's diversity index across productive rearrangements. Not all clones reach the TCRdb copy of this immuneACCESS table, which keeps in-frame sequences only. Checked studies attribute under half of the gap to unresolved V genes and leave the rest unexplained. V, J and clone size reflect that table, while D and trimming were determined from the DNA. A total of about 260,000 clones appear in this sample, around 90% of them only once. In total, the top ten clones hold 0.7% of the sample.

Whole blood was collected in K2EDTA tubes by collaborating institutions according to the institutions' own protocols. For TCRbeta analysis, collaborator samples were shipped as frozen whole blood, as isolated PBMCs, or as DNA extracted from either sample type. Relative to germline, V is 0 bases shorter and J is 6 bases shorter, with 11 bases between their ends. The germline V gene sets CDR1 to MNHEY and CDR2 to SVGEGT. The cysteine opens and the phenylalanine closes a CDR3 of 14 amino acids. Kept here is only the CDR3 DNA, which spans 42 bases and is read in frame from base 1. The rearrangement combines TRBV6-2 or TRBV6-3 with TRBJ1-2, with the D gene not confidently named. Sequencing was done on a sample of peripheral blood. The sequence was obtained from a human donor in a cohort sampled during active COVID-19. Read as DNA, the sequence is TGTGCCAGCAGTTACTCGACTCCCCCGGATGGCTACACCTTC. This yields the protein CASSYSTPPDGYTF.